These 29 T cell receptor beta chains came from one sample sequenced in a study of T cells in Graves' hyperthyroidism and ophthalmopathy. Amplified regions were TCR beta CDR3 sequences from RNA transcripts. HTBI primers drove first-round RT-PCR of the TCR CDR3. A single record per CDR3 protein comes from TCRdb applying MiXCR to the multiplex PCR reads. The sample lists hundreds of thousands of distinct CDR3 sequences; roughly 13% were seen once. The sequencing sample was made of blood. These TCRs come from a middle-aged man with Graves' ophthalmopathy.

This clonotype turned up a few times. CDR3 in amino acids: CSVATGAPYNEQFF. The DNA for the CDR3 is TGCAGCGTTGCGACGGGAGCCCCCTACAATGAGCAGTTCTTC. This chain connects TRBV29-1 to TRBJ2-1, with D perhaps matching TRBD2 (6 bases). CDR3 length: 14 residues. From germline, CDR1 is SQVTM and CDR2 ANQGSEA. Between the trimmed V and J ends, which lost 4 bases and 2 bases, there was a span of 12 bases.

This clonotype was seen only a few times. DNA for the CDR3: TGCGCCAGCAGCTTACCAGGGACTAGAGGCAATGAGCAGTTCTTC. It codes for CASSLPGTRGNEQFF. The rearrangement joins TRBV5-1 to TRBJ2-1; 8 bases fit TRBD2. The ends lost 2 bases at V and 6 bases at J; junction bases unmatched: 7. CDR3 length: 15 amino acids. Looked up from germline, CDR1 is SGHRS and CDR2 is YFSETQ.

The chain joins TRBV20-1 to TRBJ2-7, with a possible D match to TRBD2 (6 bases). Germline CDR1 DFQATT, CDR2 SNEGSKA (reference sequence). There are 11 residues in the CDR3. V was cut by 6 bases and J by 9 bases, with 15 bases left in between. The CDR3 protein is CSAGRERAQYF. The CDR3 nucleotides are TGCAGTGCCGGGAGAGAGCGGGCGCAGTACTTC.

The chain carries TRBV15 and TRBJ1-2; a possible D gene is TRBD1 (5 bases). There are 14 residues in the CDR3. V lost 1 base and J 5 bases, leaving 11 bases between the germline ends. Germline CDR1 is LNHNV and CDR2 is YYDKDF (reference sequence). Here the CDR3 reads CATSRGGAVYGYTF. CDR3 DNA: TGTGCCACCAGCAGAGGAGGGGCAGTATATGGCTACACCTTC.

This clonotype was seen at least ten times. V and J are TRBV20-1 and TRBJ2-7, with 7 bases aligning to TRBD1. J gave up 4 bases and V 3 bases, and 6 bases lay outside the gene matches. The CDR3 is made up of 13 amino acids. CDR1 DFQATT and CDR2 SNEGSKA come from the germline V gene (reference sequence). DNA of the CDR3: TGCAGTGCTAGGAAGACAGGGAATTACGAGCAGTACTTC. The encoded protein is CSARKTGNYEQYF.

This clonotype was observed at least ten times. CDR3 amino acids: CASRRTSGRDIQYF. The CDR3 DNA reads as TGTGCCAGCAGGAGGACTAGCGGGAGGGACATTCAGTACTTC. The J gene is TRBJ2-4, the V gene TRBV6-2 or TRBV6-3, with TRBD2 matching 15 bases. The CDR3 consists of 14 residues. Germline trimming cut 6 bases from V and 8 bases from J; bases unmatched to any gene: 2. Germline values: CDR1 MNHEY, CDR2 SVGEGT.

This clonotype was recorded many times. The chain links TRBV18 to TRBJ2-5, with unresolved D. The CDR3 has 13 amino acids. Trimming took off 1 base at V and 5 bases at J, with 8 bases between the two ends. The germline V gene has CDR1 KGHSH and CDR2 LQKENI. The CDR3 DNA sequence: TGTGCCAGCTCACCACAGGCCCGGGAGACCCAGTACTTC. Its translation: CASSPQARETQYF.

This clonotype was seen at least ten times. The genes are TRBV12-3 or TRBV12-4 and TRBJ2-3, with a weak D call TRBD2 (6 bases). The CDR3 extends over 12 amino acids. V was shortened by 4 bases and J by 9 bases, with 11 bases between the two germline ends. CDR3 amino acids: CASSSGTSTQYF. CDR3 sequence (DNA): TGTGCCAGCAGTTCCGGGACTTCCACGCAGTATTTT.

The chain recombines TRBV15 with TRBJ2-7; 11 positions match TRBD2. The V segment lost 3 bases and the J segment 2 bases; nucleotides outside the gene matches: 3. From germline, CDR1 is LNHNV and CDR2 YYDKDF (reference sequence). The CDR3 spans 15 residues. In nucleotides, the CDR3 is TGTGCCACCAGCAGGGAGACTAGCGGGACCTACGAGCAGTACTTC. Translation gives CATSRETSGTYEQYF. The full variable domain, completed using reference TRBV15 and TRBJ2-7, is DAMVIQNPRYQVTQFGKPVTLSCSQTLNHNVMYWYQQKSSQAPKLLFHYYDKDFNNEADTPDNFQSRRPNTSFCFLDIRSPGLGDTAMYLCATSRETSGTYEQYFGPGTRLTVT.

This clonotype was observed a handful of times. The chain recombines TRBV20-1 with TRBJ2-4, with D hard to call. CDR1 is DFQATT and CDR2 is SNEGSKA in the germline V gene (reference sequence). The V end was cut by 3 bases, the J end by 0 bases, with 9 bases between. CDR3 length: 14 amino acids. CDR3 DNA: TGCAGTGCTAGTCGGAACCTAGCCAAAAACATTCAGTACTTC. This encodes CSASRNLAKNIQYF.

The rearrangement links TRBV27 to TRBJ2-7; 10 bases fit TRBD2. Germline values: CDR1 MNHEY, CDR2 SMNVEV (reference sequence). Unmatched junction bases numbered 8, after V lost 6 bases and J lost 6 bases. The CDR3 length is 14 residues. The CDR3 DNA reads TGTGCCAGCAGACTAGCGGGGACCCTCGGCGAGCAGTACTTC. It translates to CASRLAGTLGEQYF.

This clonotype was recorded at least ten times. The V gene is TRBV4-1, the J gene TRBJ1-4; possible D gene TRBD1, 5 bases. CDR1 is MGHRA, CDR2 YSYEKL, per germline. The germline V and J ends were trimmed by 1 base and 8 bases, with 11 bases remaining between them. This CDR3 has 14 residues. CDR3 protein: CASSQATTDEKLFF. In DNA form, the CDR3 reads TGCGCCAGCAGCCAAGCTACGACAGACGAAAAACTGTTTTTT.

This clonotype was recorded at least ten times. The rearrangement links TRBV2 to TRBJ2-4; no firm D call. The germline gives CDR1 SNHLY, CDR2 FYNNEI. V dropped 6 bases and J dropped 1 base, with 7 bases sitting between them. This CDR3 region has 13 residues. The CDR3 loop is CASRPDAKNIQYF. The CDR3 DNA is TGTGCCAGCAGGCCAGACGCCAAAAACATTCAGTACTTC.

This clonotype was seen many times. V is TRBV10-3 and J is TRBJ1-1, with a tentative D call TRBD1 (5 bases). The V end lost 6 bases, the J end lost 5 bases, and 13 bases lay between the germline ends. The CDR3 extends over 13 amino acids. CDR1 ENHRY and CDR2 SYGVKD come from the germline V gene. DNA of the CDR3: TGTGCCATCAGCTCAGGGAGTTGGACTGAAGCTTTCTTT. This gives the protein CAISSGSWTEAFF.

This chain joins TRBV19 and TRBJ1-5, with no clear D. The CDR3 length is 15 residues. Per germline, CDR1 LNHDA and CDR2 SQIVND (reference sequence). V was pared by 3 bases and J by 0 bases, with 9 bases between. The CDR3 DNA reads as TGTGCCAGTAGTATGCCGGGGTATAGCAATCAGCCCCAGCATTTT. This codes for CASSMPGYSNQPQHF.

V usage is TRBV12-3 or TRBV12-4 and J usage is TRBJ2-2; no reliable D call. There are 14 residues in the CDR3. With 3 bases removed from V and 0 bases from J, the gap between germline ends came to 5 bases. This chain's CDR3 is CASSLRSNTGELFF. Written as DNA, the CDR3 is TGTGCCAGCAGTTTGCGTTCGAACACCGGGGAGCTGTTTTTT.

This clonotype was counted at least ten times. The J gene is TRBJ2-5, the V gene TRBV7-2; D unclear. Germline V gene data show CDR1 as SGHTA and CDR2 as FQGNSA. This CDR3 is 13 amino acids long. Trimming pared 2 bases from V and 5 bases from J, leaving 9 bases between. CDR3 nucleotide sequence: TGTGCCAGCAGCTTACTGGCCTCTGAGACCCAGTACTTC. It is translated as CASSLLASETQYF.

The table lists this clonotype with a few counts. The gene calls are TRBV6-6 and TRBJ2-5; no definite D call. Germline V CDR1 and CDR2: MNHNY, SVGAGI (reference sequence). Trimming took 0 bases from V and 1 from J, leaving 9 bases between them. The CDR3 contains 15 residues. This CDR3 reads CASSYSWGTQETQYF. In DNA form, the CDR3 reads TGTGCCAGCAGTTACTCCTGGGGAACCCAAGAGACCCAGTACTTC.

This clonotype was detected only a few times. The gene calls are TRBV5-6 and TRBJ2-1, with TRBD2 as a possible D gene (6 bases). Trimming cost V 2 bases and J 6 bases, with 15 bases left between them. The CDR3 is 15 amino acids. Germline-derived CDR1 and CDR2 are SGHDT and YYEEEE. The CDR3 region is CASSLTGTGVNEQFF. The CDR3 DNA is TGTGCCAGCAGCTTAACCGGGACTGGGGTCAATGAGCAGTTCTTC.

The genes are TRBV19 and TRBJ2-2, with 7 bases lining up with TRBD2. V shed 7 bases and J 5 bases; nucleotides not matched to a gene: 7. The CDR3 consists of 14 residues. Germline loops: CDR1 LNHDA, CDR2 SQIVND (reference sequence). The CDR3 nucleotides are TGTGCCAGTACGGGGGGAGTGGAAACCGGGGAGCTGTTTTTT. Translating gives CASTGGVETGELFF.

This clonotype was seen a few times. The genes are TRBV18 and TRBJ2-1; 7 nucleotides align to TRBD2. Germline-derived CDR1 and CDR2 are KGHSH and LQKENI. The J segment lost 5 bases and the V segment lost 3 bases, leaving 7 bases of the junction unmatched. CDR3 length: 15 residues. CDR3 coding DNA: TGTGCCAGCTCACCTCAGCGGGAAGGAAACAATGAGCAGTTCTTC. Its translation is CASSPQREGNNEQFF.

V usage is TRBV6-2 or TRBV6-3 and J usage is TRBJ1-2; D is unclear. The germline V gene has CDR1 MNHEY and CDR2 SVGEGT. V was cut by 7 bases and J by 8 bases, with 14 bases left in between. This CDR3 spans 12 amino acids. The CDR3 region is CASTDTHGGYTF. DNA for the CDR3: TGTGCCAGCACTGACACTCACGGGGGCTACACCTTC.

The sample holds many counts of this clonotype. This rearrangement joins TRBV5-1 to TRBJ2-7; 13 bases are shared with TRBD2. The germline gives CDR1 SGHRS, CDR2 YFSETQ. Germline trimming cut 4 bases from V and 6 bases from J; bases unmatched to any gene: 10. CDR3 length: 16 amino acids. The chain's CDR3 is CASSPGGLAGRAEQYF. CDR3 nucleotide sequence: TGCGCCAGCAGCCCGGGGGGACTAGCGGGACGTGCCGAGCAGTACTTC.

The sample holds many counts of this clonotype. The chain combines TRBV11-1 with TRBJ2-5; 7 positions agree with TRBD2. This CDR3 spans 15 amino acids. The junction had 9 bases not matched to a gene; V was cut back by 5 bases and J by 3 bases. The V gene's germline CDR1 is SGHAT and CDR2 FQDESV (reference sequence). The chain's CDR3 is CASSHLGAGEETQYF. In DNA form, the CDR3 reads TGTGCCAGCAGCCATCTTGGGGCGGGAGAAGAGACCCAGTACTTC.

The chain links TRBV12-3 or TRBV12-4 to TRBJ2-5; TRBD1 aligns across 8 bases. This CDR3 region has 10 residues. The ends lost 5 bases at V and 13 bases at J; junction bases unmatched: 3. CDR3 DNA: TGTGCCAGCAGTGGGACAGGAATGTACTTC. Protein: CASSGTGMYF.

Only a few counts were recorded for this clonotype. The CDR3 coding sequence is TGTGCCAGCAGCTGGGGGACTAGCGGGGAAGAGACCCAGTACTTC. Translating it yields CASSWGTSGEETQYF. This chain links TRBV5-6 with TRBJ2-5; 13 bases align to TRBD2. CDR1 and CDR2 from the germline V gene are SGHDT and YYEEEE. V lost 3 bases to trimming and J lost 3 bases; unmatched junction nucleotides: 2. The CDR3 runs to 15 residues.

This clonotype turned up a few times. The V gene is TRBV20-1, the J gene TRBJ2-1; 8 nucleotides match TRBD2. The CDR3 length is 16 residues. Trimming removed 7 bases from V and 0 bases from J; junction bases left unmatched: 11. Germline assignment: CDR1 DFQATT and CDR2 SNEGSKA (reference sequence). The CDR3 DNA reads TGCAGTGTTAGGGGCGGGAGGAGGAGCTCCTACAATGAGCAGTTCTTC. Protein: CSVRGGRRSSYNEQFF.

The V call is TRBV7-6, the J call TRBJ1-5; D not resolved. The CDR3 loop spans 13 amino acids. CDR1 is SGHVS and CDR2 is FNYEAQ in the germline V gene. Trimming stripped 6 bases from V and 1 base from J, with 7 bases between. CDR3 sequence (DNA): TGTGCCAGCAGTTCAAAAAGCAATCAGCCCCAGCATTTT. It is translated as CASSSKSNQPQHF.

This clonotype was counted ten times or more. This chain links TRBV2 with TRBJ2-1; 7 nucleotides line up with TRBD1. Trimming took 6 bases from V and 3 from J; bases not matched to a gene: 5. The CDR3 length is 14 residues. Germline-derived CDR1 and CDR2 are SNHLY and FYNNEI. The CDR3 DNA sequence: TGTGCCAGCAGCCCGGGACAGCTCTACAATGAGCAGTTCTTC. Translation: CASSPGQLYNEQFF.